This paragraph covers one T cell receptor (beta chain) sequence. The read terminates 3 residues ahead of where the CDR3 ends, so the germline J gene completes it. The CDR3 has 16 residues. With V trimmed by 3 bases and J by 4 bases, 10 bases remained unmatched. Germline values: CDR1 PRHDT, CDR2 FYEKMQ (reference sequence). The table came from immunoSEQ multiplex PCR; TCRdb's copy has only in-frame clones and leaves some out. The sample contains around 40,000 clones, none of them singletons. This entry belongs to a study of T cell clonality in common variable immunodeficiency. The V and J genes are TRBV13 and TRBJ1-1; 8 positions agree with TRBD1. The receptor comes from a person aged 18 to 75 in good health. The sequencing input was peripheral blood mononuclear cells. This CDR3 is CASSFRQGALGTEAFF. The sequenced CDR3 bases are TGTGCCAGCAGCTTTCGGCAGGGGGCATTGGGCACTGAA.